Below are 29 T cell receptor beta chains sequenced from a single sample in a study of T cell repertoires in cytomegalovirus infection. These receptors are not linked to any known antigen. TCRdb reprocessed the reads via MiXCR and lists one record per CDR3 protein. This sample has 450,000 to 600,000 distinct CDR3 sequences, with about 44% found just once. Sequenced here: cultured PBMCs, sampled from culture after CMV antigen stimulation. These receptors were collected from a human donor in good health (CMV status not recorded). Some clones in this sample may be carry-over from other donors' samples.

This clonotype was counted a few times. The rearrangement joins TRBV7-9 to TRBJ2-1; D could derive from TRBD1 or TRBD2 (5 bases each). Per germline, CDR1 SEHNR and CDR2 FQNEAQ (reference sequence). The CDR3 totals 16 residues. The V and J ends lost 6 bases and 0 bases respectively, with 15 bases between them. This CDR3 reads CASRPARGSSYNEQFF. The CDR3 coding sequence is TGTGCCAGCAGGCCGGCCCGGGGCTCCTCCTACAATGAGCAGTTCTTC.

This clonotype was detected a few times. The chain combines TRBV20-1 with TRBJ2-3; D remains ambiguous. The V gene's germline CDR1 is DFQATT and CDR2 SNEGSKA (reference sequence). V gave up 6 bases and J gave up 5 bases, with 9 bases separating them. The CDR3 contains 11 residues. CDR3: CSAPVQDTQYF. CDR3 nucleotide sequence: TGCAGTGCCCCTGTCCAAGATACGCAGTATTTT.

The V and J genes are TRBV19 and TRBJ1-1; possibly TRBD1 for D (6 bases). CDR3 length equals 14 residues. CDR1 and CDR2 from the germline V gene are LNHDA and SQIVND (reference sequence). V was trimmed by 5 bases and J by 3 bases, leaving 13 bases between them. The chain's CDR3 is CASSLTGFYTEAFF. DNA for the CDR3: TGTGCCAGTAGTCTGACAGGCTTTTACACTGAAGCTTTCTTT. The variable domain in full, completed from reference TRBV19 and TRBJ1-1, reads DGGITQSPKYLFRKEGQNVTLSCEQNLNHDAMYWYRQDPGQGLRLIYYSQIVNDFQKGDIAEGYSVSREKKESFPLTVTSAQKNPTAFYLCASSLTGFYTEAFFGQGTRLTVV.

V is TRBV7-2 and J is TRBJ2-3, with 10 bases identical to TRBD2. Germline values: CDR1 SGHTA, CDR2 FQGNSA. V lost 3 bases to trimming and J lost 4 bases; unmatched junction nucleotides: 10. The CDR3 contains 17 residues. The CDR3 DNA is TGTGCCAGCAGCTTGGCAGGGTTTAGCGGGAGGCCAGATACGCAGTATTTT. Amino acids: CASSLAGFSGRPDTQYF. Based on the CDR3 plus reference TRBV7-2 and TRBJ2-3, the full variable domain is GAGVSQSPSNKVTEKGKDVELRCDPISGHTALYWYRQSLGQGLEFLIYFQGNSAPDKSGLPSDRFSAERTGGSVSTLTIQRTQQEDSAVYLCASSLAGFSGRPDTQYFGPGTRLTVL.

This clonotype was detected only once. The chain combines TRBV20-1 with TRBJ2-3, with a tentative D call TRBD1 (6 bases). In germline, CDR1 is DFQATT, CDR2 SNEGSKA (reference sequence). V gave up 7 bases and J gave up 5 bases, with 16 bases separating them. This CDR3 has 13 residues. CDR3 amino acids: CSEIAQGGDTQYF. The CDR3 nucleotides read TGCAGTGAAATCGCCCAAGGGGGAGATACGCAGTATTTT.

J is TRBJ2-2 and V is TRBV4-3; 8 bases line up with TRBD1. The CDR3 extends over 18 amino acids. Germline CDR1 and CDR2: LGHNA and YSLEER. V lost 3 bases to trimming and J lost 7 bases; unmatched junction nucleotides: 16. CDR3 sequence: CASSHLPLAGGDNGELFF. The CDR3, as DNA: TGCGCCAGCAGCCACCTACCCCTTGCAGGGGGCGATAACGGGGAGCTGTTTTTT.

CDR3 nucleotides: TGTGCCAGCAGTCATAACAGGGCCCACGAGCAGTACTTC. Translation: CASSHNRAHEQYF. The chain combines TRBV6-5 with TRBJ2-7; TRBD1 is a possible D gene (6 bases). Trimming removed 5 bases from V and 5 bases from J, with 13 bases in between. This CDR3 contains 13 residues. The V gene's germline CDR1 is MNHEY and CDR2 SVGAGI.

This chain joins TRBV7-8 and TRBJ2-7; possible D gene TRBD2, 6 bases. Germline values: CDR1 SGHVS, CDR2 FQNEAQ. There are 13 residues in the CDR3. V lost 8 bases to trimming and J lost 0 bases, with 11 bases between them. Written as DNA, the CDR3 is TGTGCCAGCCGGGGAGGCCTCTCCTACGAGCAGTACTTC. This translates into CASRGGLSYEQYF.

There are many counts of this clonotype. The chain is built from TRBV7-8 and TRBJ2-1, with unresolved D. Germline assignment: CDR1 SGHVS and CDR2 FQNEAQ. The CDR3 sequence is 10 residues long. Trimming took 1 base from V and 10 from J, leaving 2 bases between them. The CDR3 DNA follows: TGTGCCAGCAGCTTAGTCGAGCAGTTCTTC. Protein: CASSLVEQFF.

This clonotype was seen a few times. As DNA, the CDR3 is TGTGCCAGCACTTTTTTCCTTGGGACATACGAATTGGAGCAGTACTTC. Protein product: CASTFFLGTYELEQYF. The chain couples TRBV12-3 or TRBV12-4 to TRBJ2-7; a possible D gene is TRBD1 (6 bases). The CDR3 sequence is 16 residues long. The V and J ends lost 7 bases and 7 bases respectively, with 26 bases between them.

This sequence joins TRBV6-1 and TRBJ1-2, with a possible D match to TRBD1 (5 bases). This CDR3 spans 14 amino acids. V lost 7 bases to trimming and J lost 0 bases, with 12 bases between them. Germline V gene lookup returns CDR1 MNHNS and CDR2 SASEGT. The CDR3 here is CASTRGESNYGYTF. The CDR3 nucleotides are TGTGCCAGCACCCGAGGGGAGTCTAACTATGGCTACACCTTC.

The gene calls are TRBV6-5 and TRBJ1-2, with 10 bases lining up with TRBD1. The germline V gene has CDR1 MNHEY and CDR2 SVGAGI. CDR3 size: 16 residues. V shed 6 bases and J 4 bases; nucleotides not matched to a gene: 11. The CDR3 DNA is TGTGCCAGCAGCACAAACCGGGACAGGGGATTCTATGGCTACACCTTC. Translating gives CASSTNRDRGFYGYTF.

The DNA for the CDR3 is TGTGCCAGCAGTGTAGGCAACGGTAAATACACCTTC. Protein sequence: CASSVGNGKYTF. V usage is TRBV25-1 and J usage is TRBJ1-2; no clear D gene. This CDR3 contains 12 residues. CDR1 and CDR2 from the germline V gene are MGHDK and SYGVNS. Trimming removed 4 bases from V and 11 bases from J, with 14 bases in between.

The chain has TRBV6-1 and TRBJ2-7; D possibly corresponds to TRBD1 (6 bases). Germline-derived CDR1 and CDR2 are MNHNS and SASEGT. CDR3 length equals 13 residues. The V and J ends lost 7 bases and 4 bases respectively, with 14 bases between them. The CDR3 loop is CASIRGDGYEQYF. CDR3 DNA: TGTGCCAGCATCAGGGGCGATGGGTACGAGCAGTACTTC.

This clonotype was seen only a few times. The chain couples TRBV28 to TRBJ2-5, with D possibly being TRBD1 or TRBD2 (5 bases each). The germline CDR1 and CDR2 sequences are MDHEN and SYDVKM. This CDR3 spans 13 amino acids. V gave up 7 bases and J gave up 3 bases, with 12 bases separating them. CDR3 sequence (DNA): TGTGCCAGCACCCTTAGGGGAGAAGAGACCCAGTACTTC. Protein sequence: CASTLRGEETQYF.

Written as DNA, the CDR3 is TGTGCCAGCTCACCACTTGGCCAGGGGGTAGATACGCAGTATTTT. Translating it yields CASSPLGQGVDTQYF. The chain uses TRBV18 and TRBJ2-3; 7 nucleotides match TRBD1. Germline values: CDR1 KGHSH, CDR2 LQKENI. This CDR3 contains 15 residues. The trim removed 1 base at V and 5 bases at J, leaving 6 bases unmatched. Drawing the rest from reference TRBV18 and TRBJ2-3, the complete variable domain is NAGVMQNPRHLVRRRGQEARLRCSPMKGHSHVYWYRQLPEEGLKFMVYLQKENIIDESGMPKERFSAEFPKEGPSILRIQQVVRGDSAAYFCASSPLGQGVDTQYFGPGTRLTVL.

This chain connects TRBV7-6 to TRBJ2-7, with D possibly being TRBD1 or TRBD2 (5 bases each). Germline-derived CDR1 and CDR2 are SGHVS and FNYEAQ. This CDR3 contains 14 residues. V was cut by 7 bases and J by 2 bases, with 15 bases left in between. The CDR3: CASIIGPGPYEQYF. The DNA for the CDR3 is TGTGCCAGCATTATAGGTCCGGGGCCCTACGAGCAGTACTTC.

This clonotype came up a few times. This chain joins TRBV25-1 and TRBJ1-6; D gene uncertain. Germline V gene lookup returns CDR1 MGHDK and CDR2 SYGVNS. Trimming removed 8 bases from V and 0 bases from J, with 5 bases in between. The CDR3 length is 13 residues. The CDR3 sequence is CASGYSYNSPLHF. The CDR3 nucleotides are TGTGCCAGCGGGTACTCCTATAATTCACCCCTCCACTTT.

There are a few counts of this clonotype. The V and J genes are TRBV11-2 and TRBJ2-7, with TRBD2 identical over 9 bases. The trim removed 7 bases at V and 4 bases at J, leaving 11 bases unmatched. Per germline, CDR1 SGHAT and CDR2 FQNNGV. The CDR3 covers 15 residues. The CDR3 protein is CASTVGRGGSYEQYF. The CDR3 coding sequence is TGTGCCAGCACCGTAGGGCGGGGGGGAAGTTACGAGCAGTACTTC.

This sequence joins TRBV6-2 or TRBV6-3 and TRBJ2-2; no definite D call. Germline V gene sequence: CDR1 MNHEY, CDR2 SVGEGT. With 9 bases removed from V and 10 bases from J, the gap between germline ends came to 12 bases. This CDR3 is built from 11 residues. The CDR3 bases are TGTGCCAGTCATGCTGCTGCGGAGCTGTTTTTT. It is translated as CASHAAAELFF.

This clonotype was picked up a small number of times. The J gene is TRBJ2-7, the V gene TRBV7-2; D not resolved. V was shortened by 5 bases and J by 2 bases, with 22 bases between the two germline ends. Germline V lookup: CDR1 SGHTA, CDR2 FQGNSA. This CDR3 region has 17 residues. For the CDR3, the DNA is TGTGCCAGCAGCCCCCGGTCGGGCAGGCATAGAACCTACGAGCAGTACTTC. This codes for CASSPRSGRHRTYEQYF.

The chain employs TRBV27 and TRBJ2-3, with 13 bases fitting TRBD2. The CDR3 is made up of 18 amino acids. The V segment lost 5 bases and the J segment 2 bases; nucleotides outside the gene matches: 10. The germline CDR1 and CDR2 sequences are MNHEY and SMNVEV (reference sequence). The CDR3 protein is CASSQAGLAGAYTDTQYF. In nucleotides, the CDR3 is TGTGCCAGCAGTCAAGCCGGACTAGCGGGGGCGTACACAGATACGCAGTATTTT.

This clonotype was recorded a few times. Its ends do not fully match the called genes, so a read error is possible. The chain has TRBV14 and TRBJ2-1; the D gene is possibly TRBD2 (6 bases). Germline assignment: CDR1 SGHDN and CDR2 FVKESK. The CDR3 has 14 amino acids. CDR3: CASSPTRGGRGPYF. The CDR3 DNA reads TGTGCCAGCAGCCCCACCCGGGGAGGCCGGGGTCCTTACTTC. The full variable domain, with the rest looked up from reference TRBV14 and TRBJ2-1, is EAGVTQFPSHSVIEKGQTVTLRCDPISGHDNLYWYRRVMGKEIKFLLHFVKESKQDESGMPNNRFLAERTGGTYSTLKVQPAELEDSGVYFCASSPTRGGRGPYFGPGTRLTVL.

This chain uses TRBV5-1 with TRBJ1-1; weak D call: TRBD1 (5 bases). V was clipped by 4 bases and J by 7 bases, with 17 bases between them. Germline CDR1 SGHRS, CDR2 YFSETQ. This CDR3 has 14 amino acids. The CDR3 protein is CASSLETGLIEAFF. The CDR3 DNA follows: TGCGCCAGCAGCCTAGAAACAGGATTGATTGAAGCTTTCTTT.

In this sample, this clonotype turned up a few times. V usage is TRBV10-3 and J usage is TRBJ1-5, with TRBD1 matching 8 bases. The CDR3 is 16 amino acids. Germline-derived CDR1 and CDR2 are ENHRY and SYGVKD. The J segment lost 6 bases and the V segment lost 5 bases, leaving 12 bases of the junction unmatched. The CDR3 coding sequence is TGTGCCATCAGTCTGGGAACGGACAGGGTCGGTCAGCCCCAGCATTTT. Translating it yields CAISLGTDRVGQPQHF.

This clonotype has only a few counts. An end of the junction differs from the germline gene, which may be a read error. The J gene is TRBJ2-7, the V gene TRBV7-2; the match to TRBD2 covers 8 bases. Germline CDR1 and CDR2: SGHTA and FQGNSA. The CDR3 is 11 residues long. CDR3 sequence: CASSTGLAGQF. CDR3 bases: TGTGCCAGCAGCACCGGGCTAGCGGGCCAGTTC.

This clonotype was picked up a small number of times. The chain is built from TRBV20-1 and TRBJ2-7; 7 bases are shared with TRBD1. This CDR3 spans 14 amino acids. Germline CDR1 and CDR2: DFQATT and SNEGSKA (reference sequence). V lost 3 bases, J lost 5 bases, and 10 bases stayed unmatched. CDR3 coding DNA: TGCAGTGCTAGGCCAGGGGGAGTGGTCCACGAGCAGTACTTC. Amino acid sequence: CSARPGGVVHEQYF.

The DNA of the CDR3 is TGTGCCAGCAGCCAAGATCCGCCGACAGCCTTACTATATTCACCCCTCCACTTT. Its protein product is CASSQDPPTALLYSPLHF. The chain couples TRBV4-2 to TRBJ1-6, with D tentatively TRBD1 (5 bases). The V end lost 0 bases, the J end lost 8 bases, and 20 bases lay between the germline ends. Germline CDR1 LGHNA, CDR2 YNFKEQ. The CDR3 sequence is 18 residues long.

This clonotype has a handful of counts. This chain uses TRBV28 with TRBJ2-7; D might be TRBD2 (6 bases). The CDR3 has 15 amino acids. Germline assignment: CDR1 MDHEN and CDR2 SYDVKM. Trimming took 5 bases from V and 2 from J, leaving 16 bases between them. The DNA of the CDR3 is TGTGCCAGCAGTGGGCGGGACTCGAGCCCCTACGAGCAGTACTTC. This gives the protein CASSGRDSSPYEQYF. Full variable domain (missing parts from reference TRBV28 and TRBJ2-7): DVKVTQSSRYLVKRTGEKVFLECVQDMDHENMFWYRQDPGLGLRLIYFSYDVKMKEKGDIPEGYSVSREKKERFSLILESASTNQTSMYLCASSGRDSSPYEQYFGPGTRLTVT.